This paragraph reports one TCR beta chain. This sample is part of a study of blood T cell repertoires in COVID-19. About the study: From the United States, Italy and Spain came samples of acute and convalescent COVID-19. The analysed material was cDNA or gDNA that came from T cells, B-cell-depleted T cells, or PBMCs.

Study processing details: Reference gene primer amplification yielded estimated nucleated cell counts. Data came from immunoSEQ multiplex PCR; TCRdb stores just in-frame clones and leaves some out. V, J and clone size reflect that table, while D and trimming were determined from the DNA. Of fewer than 300,000 clones detected, about 87% appear once; the ten largest clones hold approximately 3.8%. V dropped 1 base and J dropped 0; count of bases not matched to a gene: 8. Germline values: CDR1 SGDLS, CDR2 YYNGEE. This CDR3 contains 17 residues. This clonotype was sampled from a man in his 60s who had recovered from COVID-19. Sequenced material: peripheral blood. The chain recombines TRBV9 with TRBJ1-2; 8 bases are shared with TRBD1. The CDR3 nucleotides are TGTGCCAGCAGCGTAACTTCGTTACAGGGGGCTAACTATGGCTACACCTTC. Residues: CASSVTSLQGANYGYTF.